This T cell receptor (beta chain) was sequenced in a study of blood T cell repertoires in COVID-19. Study context: Samples of COVID-19 (acute and convalescent) were obtained from the United States, Italy and Spain.

The protocol was immunoSEQ multiplex PCR, while the TCRdb copy is restricted to in-frame clones and leaves out a portion. The sample yields some 270,000 clones, roughly nine tenths seen once. Cohort 3 donors were reported recovered after two negative PCRs, clearance, or symptom resolution. The specimen sequenced was PBMCs or T cells enriched from blood (not recorded which). This receptor was taken from a woman in her fifties or sixties who had recovered from COVID-19.

The CDR3 here is CARSLGTSGYSYEQYF. The CDR3 DNA sequence: TGTGCCAGAAGCTTGGGGACTAGCGGGTACTCCTACGAGCAGTACTTC. This sequence joins TRBV5-3 and TRBJ2-7; 11 bases line up with TRBD2. TRBV5-3 qualifies as an ORF whose function is uncertain. The CDR3 is made up of 16 amino acids. V gave up 0 bases and J gave up 0 bases; unmatched junction bases: 2.